This is a list of T cell receptor beta chains from one sample in a study of blood T cell repertoires in COVID-19. The assay was immunoSEQ multiplex PCR, and TCRdb's table has in-frame clones only and misses some. The sample includes approximately 190,000 clones, 84% seen only once; the top ten take 13% to 15%. The sequenced sample was peripheral blood. These receptors were obtained from a man aged 25-40 years with active or convalescent COVID-19. The CDR3 runs from the conserved cysteine through the conserved F or W. A D gene is named only where the DNA matches it firmly. Size values are once, few and many counts, or a class for expanded clones, and some rows have none.

clone size	V gene	D gene	J gene	CDR3 DNA	CDR3 protein
.	TRBV10-3	TRBD1	TRBJ2-7	TGTGCCATCAGTGAGAGGGACAGACCGTACGAGCAGTACTTC	CAISERDRPYEQYF
.	TRBV6-1	.	TRBJ1-6	TGTGCCAGCAGTGACGGGATATATAATTCACCCCTCCACTTT	CASSDGIYNSPLHF
.	TRBV12-5	.	TRBJ1-2	TGTGCTAGTGGTTTAGGGGGACGTCTACTACCTTTGGGCTACACCTTC	CASGLGGRLLPLGYTF
few	TRBV2	TRBD1	TRBJ1-5	TGTGCCAGCAGCGACAGGGGGTATAGCAATCAGCCCCAGCATTTT	CASSDRGYSNQPQHF
once	TRBV19	.	TRBJ1-2	TGTGCCAGTAGTATAGATAACAGGGAGAAAAGAGATGGCTACACCTTC	CASSIDNREKRDGYTF
.	TRBV9	TRBD1	TRBJ1-2	TGTGCCAGCAGCGTAGCTTTCGGACAGGGGAGCCGTGGCTACACCTTC	CASSVAFGQGSRGYTF
.	TRBV28	TRBD1	TRBJ1-4	TGTGCCAGCAGTCCGGGACAGGGATGGGAAAAACTGTTTTTT	CASSPGQGWEKLFF
.	TRBV19	.	TRBJ1-2	TGTGCCAGTAGTATCGGAGGAGGGACCAACTATGGCTACACCTTC	CASSIGGGTNYGYTF
.	TRBV29-1	.	TRBJ1-2	TGCAGCGTTGAAGAATGGTCGGGCAGGGCTGGCTACACCTTC	CSVEEWSGRAGYTF
.	TRBV12-5	.	TRBJ1-3	TGTGCTAGTGCCCCGGACACCATCCTCTCTGGAAACACCATATATTTT	CASAPDTILSGNTIYF
.	TRBV30	.	TRBJ1-6	TGTGCCTGGACCACAGTTTATCTTTCTAATTCACCCCTCCACTTT	CAWTTVYLSNSPLHF
.	TRBV6-6	TRBD1	TRBJ1-4	TGTGCCAGCAGTTACGGACAGGGCCCGGCTAATGAAAAACTGTTTTTT	CASSYGQGPANEKLFF